These T cell receptor beta chains were read from a single sample in a study of blood T cells in healthy people across ages. MiXCR, applied by TCRdb to the 5' RACE reads, yields one record per CDR3 protein. The sample has roughly 700,000 distinct CDR3 sequences; less than 40% are singletons. Sequences were obtained from blood. Receptors originate from a woman of 80 years or more in good health. Both conserved end residues are part of each CDR3. Fields, in order: D gene, clone size, V gene, J gene, CDR3 DNA, CDR3 protein. D genes are given only for firm matches. Not every row has a clone size; where given, it reads once, few, many or a size class.

.	.	TRBV20-1	TRBJ2-7	TGCAGTGCTTATAACGGGTTGACCTACGAGCAGTACTTC	CSAYNGLTYEQYF
.	many	TRBV29-1	TRBJ2-1	TGCAGCGTTGAAGCATCCCAGGGTGGTGAGCAGTTCTTC	CSVEASQGGEQFF
TRBD2	.	TRBV6-5	TRBJ2-1	TGTGCCAGCAGCCTTCGGACTAGCGGCTTAGGGGAGCAGTTCTTC	CASSLRTSGLGEQFF
.	few	TRBV11-1	TRBJ2-7	TGTGCCAGCAGCCTTGGGCTTACAGGGCCCCCATCCTACAATGAGCAGTACTTC	CASSLGLTGPPSYNEQYF
.	few	TRBV20-1	TRBJ1-5	TGCAGTGCTAGAAGTCAGCTTATTAGCAATCAGCCCCAGCATTTT	CSARSQLISNQPQHF
.	.	TRBV4-2	TRBJ2-3	TGTGCCAGCAGCCAAGAAGGGCTGGGCACAGATACGCAGTATTTT	CASSQEGLGTDTQYF
.	.	TRBV15	TRBJ2-1	TGTGCCACCAGCCCCCAGGCGACTGGTCCTGAGCAGTTCTTC	CATSPQATGPEQFF
.	many	TRBV6-6	TRBJ1-6	TGCGCTGTGAACCCCTCCTATAATTCACCCCTCCACTTT	CAVNPSYNSPLHF
.	few	TRBV30	TRBJ2-1	TGTGCCTGGATCAAGACTCGAGCCTACAATGAGCAGTTCTTC	CAWIKTRAYNEQFF
.	.	TRBV21-1	TRBJ2-3	TGTGCCAACAGGGTCACAGATACGCAGTATTTT	CANRVTDTQYF
.	many	TRBV29-1	TRBJ1-2	TGCAGCGTTGAACGAATGCAGGGGAGTGACTATGGCTACACCTTC	CSVERMQGSDYGYTF
.	many	TRBV9	TRBJ2-1	TGTGCCAGCAGCGTATGGGCAGAATCCTACAATGAGCAGTTCTTC	CASSVWAESYNEQFF
.	many	TRBV7-3	TRBJ2-7	TGTGCCAGCAGCCCACGAGGGGGATCCACCTACGAGCAGTACTTC	CASSPRGGSTYEQYF